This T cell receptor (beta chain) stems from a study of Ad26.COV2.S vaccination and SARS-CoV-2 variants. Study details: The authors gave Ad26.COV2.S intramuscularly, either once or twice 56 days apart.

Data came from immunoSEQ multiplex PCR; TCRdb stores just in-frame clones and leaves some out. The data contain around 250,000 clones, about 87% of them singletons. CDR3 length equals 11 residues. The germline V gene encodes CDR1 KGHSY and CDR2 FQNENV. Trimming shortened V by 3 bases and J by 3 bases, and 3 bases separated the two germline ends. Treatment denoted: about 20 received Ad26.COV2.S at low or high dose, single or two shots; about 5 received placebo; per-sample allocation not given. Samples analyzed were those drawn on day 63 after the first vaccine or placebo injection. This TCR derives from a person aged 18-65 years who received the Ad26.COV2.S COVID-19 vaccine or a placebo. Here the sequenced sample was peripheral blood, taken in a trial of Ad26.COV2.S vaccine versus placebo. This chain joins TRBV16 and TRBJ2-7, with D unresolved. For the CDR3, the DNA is TGTGCCAGCAGCCACGGCTACGAGCAGTACTTC. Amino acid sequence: CASSHGYEQYF.